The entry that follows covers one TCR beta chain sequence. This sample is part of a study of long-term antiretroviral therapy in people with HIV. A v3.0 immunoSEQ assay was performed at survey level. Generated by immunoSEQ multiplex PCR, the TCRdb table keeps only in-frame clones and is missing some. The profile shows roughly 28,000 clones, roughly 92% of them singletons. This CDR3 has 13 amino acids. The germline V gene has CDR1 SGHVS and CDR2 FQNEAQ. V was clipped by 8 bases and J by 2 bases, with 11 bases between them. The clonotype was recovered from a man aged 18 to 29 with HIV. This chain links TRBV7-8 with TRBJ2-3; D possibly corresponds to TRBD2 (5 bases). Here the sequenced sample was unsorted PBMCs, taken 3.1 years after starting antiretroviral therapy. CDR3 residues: CASRGQLTDTQYF. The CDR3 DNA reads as TGTGCCAGCCGCGGGCAACTCACAGATACGCAGTATTTT.